These 21 T cell receptor beta chains were sequenced from one sample in a study of blood T cell repertoires in COVID-19. The repertoire was sequenced with immunoSEQ multiplex PCR; TCRdb's copy has only in-frame clones and lacks some. The sample contains hundreds of thousands of clones, 89% of which appear only once. Sample: peripheral blood. The source of these receptors is a man aged 60 to 75 who had recovered from COVID-19.

This clone has only one observation. The V call is TRBV6-2 or TRBV6-3, the J call TRBJ2-3; 13 bases map to TRBD2. The V segment lost 2 bases and the J segment 3 bases; nucleotides outside the gene matches: 5. CDR3 size: 17 residues. Germline V lookup: CDR1 MNHEY, CDR2 SVGEGT. CDR3 in DNA: TGTGCCAGCAGTTACGGCGGACTAGCGGGAGTGACAGATACGCAGTATTTT. Its protein product is CASSYGGLAGVTDTQYF.

The V gene is TRBV4-2, the J gene TRBJ2-3, with a tentative D call TRBD2 (6 bases). V lost 4 bases, J lost 3 bases, and 14 bases lay in between. The CDR3 has 15 residues. The germline V gene has CDR1 LGHNA and CDR2 YNFKEQ. In DNA, the CDR3 is TGTGCCAGCAGCCGGGGGGATCTAGGTACAGATACGCAGTATTTT. Translating gives CASSRGDLGTDTQYF.

The V and J genes are TRBV6-5 and TRBJ1-2, with D maybe TRBD1 (5 bases). CDR3 length equals 12 residues. V gave up 6 bases and J gave up 4 bases, with 9 bases separating them. Germline V gene sequence: CDR1 MNHEY, CDR2 SVGAGI. The CDR3 DNA sequence: TGTGCCAGCAGAAAAGACAGCTATGGCTACACCTTC. This encodes CASRKDSYGYTF.

The J gene is TRBJ2-1, the V gene TRBV5-1; 8 bases line up with TRBD2. This CDR3 contains 14 residues. The trim removed 3 bases at V and 8 bases at J, leaving 7 bases unmatched. Germline V gene sequence: CDR1 SGHRS, CDR2 YFSETQ. This chain's CDR3 is CASSYNPGLDEQFF. The CDR3, as DNA: TGCGCCAGCAGCTACAATCCGGGACTAGATGAGCAGTTCTTC.

This clone was seen only once. The chain's CDR3 is CASSGPGGQGGELFF. In nucleotides, the CDR3 is TGTGCCAGCAGTGGCCCGGGGGGGCAGGGCGGGGAGCTGTTTTTT. The chain combines TRBV2 with TRBJ2-2; 8 nucleotides match TRBD2. Germline CDR1 is SNHLY and CDR2 is FYNNEI. Trimming took 4 bases from V and 7 from J; bases not matched to a gene: 8. This CDR3 contains 15 residues. Filled out from reference TRBV2 and TRBJ2-2, the complete variable domain reads EPEVTQTPSHQVTQMGQEVILRCVPISNHLYFYWYRQILGQKVEFLVSFYNNEISEKSEIFDDQFSVERPDGSNFTLKIRSTKLEDSAMYFCASSGPGGQGGELFFGEGSRLTVL.

The chain has TRBV7-2 and TRBJ2-3; TRBD1 is a possible D gene (5 bases). Trimming stripped 3 bases from V and 0 bases from J, with 7 bases between. CDR1 is SGHTA and CDR2 is FQGNSA in the germline V gene. This CDR3 is 14 amino acids long. The CDR3 region is CASSFRVSTDTQYF. DNA of the CDR3: TGTGCCAGCAGCTTCAGGGTTAGCACAGATACGCAGTATTTT.

The chain employs TRBV28 and TRBJ2-5; D might be TRBD1 (6 bases). Looked up from germline, CDR1 is MDHEN and CDR2 is SYDVKM. The V end lost 6 bases, the J end lost 0 bases, and 20 bases lay between the germline ends. The CDR3 runs 17 residues. CDR3 sequence: CASSPSRFGTNQETQYF. The CDR3 nucleotides read TGTGCCAGCAGCCCCTCACGCTTCGGGACAAACCAAGAGACCCAGTACTTC.

V gene TRBV7-2 combines with J gene TRBJ2-5; 8 nucleotides line up with TRBD1. This CDR3 has 14 amino acids. The germline CDR1 and CDR2 sequences are SGHTA and FQGNSA. V lost 3 bases to trimming and J lost 5 bases; unmatched junction nucleotides: 5. The CDR3 coding sequence is TGTGCCAGCAGCTTGTCGACAGGGGTTGAGACCCAGTACTTC. Encoded protein: CASSLSTGVETQYF.

DNA of the CDR3: TGTGCCGTAGGACAGGCCCGCTATGGCTACACCTTC. It specifies CAVGQARYGYTF. The rearrangement uses TRBV28 and TRBJ1-2, with 7 bases lining up with TRBD1. Losses at the gene ends were 11 bases for V and 4 bases for J; bases not matched to a gene: 7. CDR1 is MDHEN and CDR2 is SYDVKM in the germline V gene. The CDR3 totals 12 residues.

This clone was recorded only once. The J gene is TRBJ2-7, the V gene TRBV9; possible D gene TRBD2, 5 bases. The germline CDR1 and CDR2 sequences are SGDLS and YYNGEE. The CDR3 runs to 15 residues. V lost 0 bases, J lost 0 bases, and 10 bases lay in between. CDR3 in amino acids: CASSVGEGISYEQYF. The CDR3 DNA reads TGTGCCAGCAGCGTAGGCGAGGGAATCTCCTACGAGCAGTACTTC.

The chain employs TRBV20-1 and TRBJ2-1; 7 bases are a match to TRBD2. This CDR3 spans 15 amino acids. The germline gives CDR1 DFQATT, CDR2 SNEGSKA (reference sequence). Trimming took 3 bases from V and 5 from J; bases not matched to a gene: 10. The CDR3 loop reads CSASGHAGVDNEQFF. The CDR3 coding sequence is TGCAGTGCTAGTGGTCACGCGGGAGTGGACAATGAGCAGTTCTTC.

This clone was observed a single time. The J gene is TRBJ1-3, the V gene TRBV18, with 11 positions matching TRBD1. CDR1 is KGHSH and CDR2 is LQKENI in the germline V gene. Trimming at V came to 4 bases and at J to 2 bases, leaving 1 base not matched to a gene. The CDR3 has 15 residues. CDR3 amino acids: CASSQGQGAGNTIYF. DNA for the CDR3: TGTGCCAGCTCACAGGGACAGGGGGCTGGAAACACCATATATTTT.

The V gene is TRBV6-1, the J gene TRBJ2-2, with 8 bases fitting TRBD1. The CDR3 is 16 amino acids. Losses at the gene ends were 4 bases for V and 3 bases for J; bases not matched to a gene: 7. The V gene's germline CDR1 is MNHNS and CDR2 SASEGT. The CDR3 sequence is CASSVGTGRDTGELFF. The CDR3 coding sequence is TGTGCCAGCAGTGTTGGGACAGGAAGAGACACCGGGGAGCTGTTTTTT.

V is TRBV20-1 and J is TRBJ1-2, with TRBD1 matching 10 bases. The CDR3 sequence is 14 residues long. With V trimmed by 3 bases and J by 6 bases, 7 bases remained unmatched. Per germline, CDR1 DFQATT and CDR2 SNEGSKA (reference sequence). For the CDR3, the DNA is TGCAGTGCTAGTTCGGACAGGGGGTTCGATGGCTACACCTTC. This codes for CSASSDRGFDGYTF.

The V call is TRBV3-1 (or the pseudogene TRBV3-2), the J call TRBJ2-7, with 12 bases aligning to TRBD2. The germline V gene encodes CDR1 LGHDT and CDR2 YNNKEL (reference sequence). The CDR3 is 16 amino acids. The junction had 9 bases not matched to a gene; V was cut back by 3 bases and J by 6 bases. The CDR3 reads CASSQRLAGDSGEQYF. The CDR3 DNA follows: TGTGCCAGCAGCCAGCGACTAGCGGGGGATTCTGGCGAGCAGTACTTC.

This clone came up a few times. Compared with germline, one end of the junction differs, possibly owing to a read error. The chain couples TRBV11-2 to TRBJ2-1, with TRBD2 identical over 10 bases. This CDR3 is 17 amino acids long. Germline assignment: CDR1 SGHAT and CDR2 FQNNGV. CDR3 loop: CASSPRGASGSHNQQFF. The CDR3 DNA sequence: TGTGCCAGCAGCCCCCGAGGGGCTAGCGGGAGCCACAATCAGCAGTTCTTC.

The chain carries TRBV24-1 and TRBJ2-3, with a possible D match to TRBD2 (5 bases). The CDR3 has 16 residues. Germline V gene lookup returns CDR1 KGHDR and CDR2 SFDVKD. Deletions cut 2 bases from V and 1 base from J, with 12 bases between. The CDR3 is CATSDWASSGTDTQYF. DNA for the CDR3: TGTGCCACCAGTGATTGGGCTAGCAGCGGCACAGATACGCAGTATTTT.

V and J are TRBV24-1 and TRBJ1-2; no clear D gene. Germline values: CDR1 KGHDR, CDR2 SFDVKD. Trimming left V 6 bases short and J 5 bases short, with 21 bases between. The CDR3 spans 16 residues. In DNA, the CDR3 is TGTGCCACCAGTTTATCCCGACGTGCGGGAGAATATGGCTACACCTTC. Translation gives CATSLSRRAGEYGYTF.

V and J are TRBV19 and TRBJ1-2; no clear D. This CDR3 has 11 residues. V was pared by 5 bases and J by 8 bases, with 9 bases between. CDR1 LNHDA and CDR2 SQIVND come from the germline V gene (reference sequence). For the CDR3, the DNA is TGTGCCAGTAGTCTCCGGGGAGGCTACACCTTC. This gives the protein CASSLRGGYTF.

This chain joins TRBV24-1 and TRBJ1-5; no clear D gene. The CDR3 extends over 12 amino acids. Germline V CDR1 and CDR2: KGHDR, SFDVKD. V lost 4 bases to trimming and J lost 9 bases, with 9 bases between them. The CDR3 is CATSDSAGPQHF. The DNA of the CDR3 is TGTGCCACCAGTGACTCTGCGGGGCCCCAGCATTTT.

This rearrangement joins TRBV9 to TRBJ2-1; D is perhaps TRBD1 (6 bases). The CDR3 runs 15 residues. Germline assignment: CDR1 SGDLS and CDR2 YYNGEE. V was shortened by 0 bases and J by 3 bases, with 10 bases between the two germline ends. CDR3 nucleotides: TGTGCCAGCAGCGTAGCGGGCAGGGGCTACAATGAGCAGTTCTTC. Translation: CASSVAGRGYNEQFF.